These 2 T cell receptor beta chains came from one sample sequenced in a study of CD8 T cells in acute hepatitis C reinfection. Profiling relied on immunoSEQ multiplex PCR, and the TCRdb table lists in-frame clones only, not all of them. The data show approximately 41,000 clones, with 85% to 90% seen just once and more than 0.4% held by the top ten. Time point reported: naive CD8 control sorted from an acute-time-point sample. Specimen: naive CD8+ T cells from PBMCs. These receptors all stem from a man between 25 and 39 years old with chronic hepatitis C.

The gene calls are TRBV30 and TRBJ2-7, with 7 nucleotides matching TRBD2. This CDR3 is built from 14 residues. Germline CDR1 GTSNPN, CDR2 SVGIG (reference sequence). Germline trimming cut 8 bases from V and 5 bases from J; bases unmatched to any gene: 15. The CDR3 region is CARLAGTTGNEQYF. CDR3 DNA sequence: TGTGCCCGGTTGGCAGGGACTACTGGAAACGAGCAGTACTTC.

This chain joins TRBV19 and TRBJ1-2, with a possible D match to TRBD1 (5 bases). The CDR3 runs 18 residues. Per germline, CDR1 LNHDA and CDR2 SQIVND (reference sequence). V lost 3 bases and J 0 bases, leaving 20 bases between the germline ends. CDR3 in DNA: TGTGCCAGTAGTATCGGAACTTTGGGGGAGGGGACTAACTATGGCTACACCTTC. Residues: CASSIGTLGEGTNYGYTF.